What follows are 27 T cell receptor beta chains derived from one specimen sequenced in a study of beta chain features in type 1 diabetes. cDNA synthesis used the whole RNA isolate, giving expressed TCRB sequences. Using immunoSEQ multiplex PCR, the repertoire was profiled, and TCRdb retains in-frame clones only, with some absent. The table includes 65,000 to 100,000 clones, roughly a third detected once. The sample was stem cell memory CD4+ T cells from blood. The receptors come from a woman younger than 30 in good health.

This sequence joins TRBV11-2 and TRBJ1-2, with 7 nucleotides matching TRBD1. Germline CDR1 SGHAT, CDR2 FQNNGV. The CDR3 extends over 16 amino acids. After removal of 1 base from V and 3 bases from J, the junction contained 8 bases not matched to a gene. In DNA, the CDR3 is TGTGCCAGCAGCTTAGGCCCGGGACAGCCCTACTATGGCTACACCTTC. This codes for CASSLGPGQPYYGYTF.

The CDR3 loop reads CASGRGLAENEQYF. CDR3 bases: TGTGCCAGCGGGAGGGGACTAGCGGAGAACGAGCAGTACTTC. The chain joins TRBV18 to TRBJ2-7; 11 bases line up with TRBD2. The V gene's germline CDR1 is KGHSH and CDR2 LQKENI. J was trimmed by 5 bases and V by 8 bases; bases with no gene match: 8. The CDR3 length is 14 residues.

This chain links TRBV11-3 with TRBJ2-7; D remains unclear. Looked up from germline, CDR1 is SGHNT and CDR2 is YENEEA. This CDR3 is built from 15 residues. V was pared by 4 bases and J by 0 bases, with 13 bases between. CDR3: CASSWKQESSYEQYF. CDR3 sequence (DNA): TGTGCCAGCAGCTGGAAGCAGGAAAGCTCCTACGAGCAGTACTTC.

This chain connects TRBV7-9 to TRBJ1-1; TRBD1 aligns across 7 bases. The V and J ends lost 9 bases and 6 bases, in that order; junction bases with no gene match: 19. The germline V gene encodes CDR1 SEHNR and CDR2 FQNEAQ (reference sequence). The CDR3 runs to 16 residues. CDR3 nucleotides: TGTGCCAGTTTGGAAAAATCGGGTCCCCAGGGGGCTGAAGCTTTCTTT. It translates to CASLEKSGPQGAEAFF.

The CDR3 DNA is TGTGCCAGCAGCTTACAGGGGGGATACACTGAAGCTTTCTTT. Protein sequence: CASSLQGGYTEAFF. J is TRBJ1-1 and V is TRBV5-4; TRBD1 matches at 8 bases. Germline-derived CDR1 and CDR2 are SGHNT and YYREEE (reference sequence). With V trimmed by 2 bases and J by 3 bases, 3 bases remained unmatched. This CDR3 is 14 amino acids long.

This clone was observed a few times. The chain joins TRBV7-2 to TRBJ2-7; 9 nucleotides align to TRBD1. The CDR3 covers 13 residues. CDR1 and CDR2 from the germline V gene are SGHTA and FQGNSA. The junction had 6 bases not matched to a gene; V was cut back by 5 bases and J by 7 bases. The CDR3 bases are TGTGCCAGCAGCCTCGGACAGGGGCGGGAGCAGTACTTC. It translates to CASSLGQGREQYF.

This chain links TRBV5-6 with TRBJ2-5, with D possibly matching TRBD1 (5 bases). Germline V gene data show CDR1 as SGHDT and CDR2 as YYEEEE. Trimming pared 4 bases from V and 5 bases from J, leaving 15 bases between. The CDR3 runs to 14 residues. CDR3 nucleotide sequence: TGTGCCAGCAGCCGAAAGGACATACGGGAGACCCAGTACTTC. This sequence encodes CASSRKDIRETQYF.

The V call is TRBV2, the J call TRBJ2-7; possible D gene TRBD1, 6 bases. V lost 5 bases to trimming and J lost 7 bases, with 15 bases between them. The CDR3 length is 13 residues. Germline V gives CDR1 SNHLY, CDR2 FYNNEI. The chain's CDR3 is CASSRGQPWEQYF. DNA of the CDR3: TGTGCCAGCAGTCGCGGACAGCCCTGGGAGCAGTACTTC.

The gene calls are TRBV7-9 and TRBJ2-5; D uncertain. The DNA matches TRBJ2-7 better at its end, which makes the J call doubtful. The germline V gene encodes CDR1 SEHNR and CDR2 FQNEAQ (reference sequence). The CDR3 consists of 14 residues. CDR3 DNA sequence: TGTGCCAGCAGCTTAGATGCTGGTTCCTACGAGCAGTACTTC. This gives the protein CASSLDAGSYEQYF.

This clone has more than one count but fewer than ten. The rearrangement uses TRBV28 and TRBJ1-2, with TRBD1 matching over 7 bases. CDR1 and CDR2 (germline): MDHEN, SYDVKM. V lost 4 bases and J lost 6; bases outside the gene matches: 2. The CDR3 is made up of 12 amino acids. The CDR3, as DNA: TGTGCCAGCAGTTCCGGGACAGATGGCTACACCTTC. It yields the protein CASSSGTDGYTF.

This clone was detected once. V usage is TRBV2 and J usage is TRBJ1-5; TRBD1 agrees at 10 bases. The CDR3 extends over 14 amino acids. Trimming at V came to 7 bases and at J to 7 bases, leaving 7 bases not matched to a gene. Germline CDR1 SNHLY, CDR2 FYNNEI. CDR3 sequence reads: CASTDRGQGQPQHF. The CDR3 DNA sequence: TGTGCCAGCACCGACAGGGGGCAAGGGCAGCCCCAGCATTTT.

This clone was seen only a few times. V usage is TRBV7-3 and J usage is TRBJ2-5, with a weak D call TRBD2 (5 bases). The CDR3 loop spans 14 amino acids. Trimming removed 1 base at V and 2 bases at J, with 8 bases between. The germline V gene has CDR1 SGHTA and CDR2 FQGTGA. CDR3 loop: CASSLKDLQETQYF. CDR3 coding DNA: TGTGCCAGCAGCTTAAAGGACTTACAAGAGACCCAGTACTTC.

This clone was seen a handful of times. The V call is TRBV5-1, the J call TRBJ2-1; 8 positions agree with TRBD1. V gave up 5 bases and J gave up 0 bases; unmatched junction bases: 4. This CDR3 region has 15 residues. Germline CDR1 and CDR2: SGHRS and YFSETQ. In nucleotides, the CDR3 is TGCGCCAGCAGGTCGGGGACAGGCTCCTACAATGAGCAGTTCTTC. Its protein product is CASRSGTGSYNEQFF. Complete variable domain (other parts from reference TRBV5-1 and TRBJ2-1): KAGVTQTPRYLIKTRGQQVTLSCSPISGHRSVSWYQQTPGQGLQFLFEYFSETQRNKGNFPGRFSGRQFSNSRSEMNVSTLELGDSALYLCASRSGTGSYNEQFFGPGTRLTVL.

This sequence joins TRBV5-1 and TRBJ2-1; 11 nucleotides agree with TRBD1. Losses at the gene ends were 2 bases for V and 1 base for J; bases not matched to a gene: 5. Per germline, CDR1 SGHRS and CDR2 YFSETQ. CDR3 size: 17 residues. Here the CDR3 DNA reads TGCGCCAGCAGCTTATCGGACAGGGGGCTTTCCTACAATGAGCAGTTCTTC. This translates into CASSLSDRGLSYNEQFF.

This clone was counted only a few times. The J gene is TRBJ2-7, the V gene TRBV11-2; 8 bases line up with TRBD1. Germline-derived CDR1 and CDR2 are SGHAT and FQNNGV. V lost 4 bases, J lost 2 bases, and 4 bases stayed unmatched. The CDR3 totals 14 residues. CDR3 loop: CASSSGQATYEQYF. DNA for the CDR3: TGTGCCAGCAGCTCGGGACAGGCCACCTACGAGCAGTACTTC.

The chain links TRBV5-4 to TRBJ2-1, with 7 positions matching TRBD1. V lost 5 bases, J lost 10 bases, and 12 bases stayed unmatched. CDR1 is SGHNT and CDR2 is YYREEE in the germline V gene (reference sequence). The length of the CDR3 is 14 residues. CDR3 sequence (DNA): TGTGCCAGCAGTCACGACAGGGCTGAGAGAGAGCAGTTCTTC. Translating it yields CASSHDRAEREQFF. Using reference TRBV5-4 and TRBJ2-1 for the parts outside the CDR3, the full variable domain is ETGVTQSPTHLIKTRGQQVTLRCSSQSGHNTVSWYQQALGQGPQFIFQYYREEENGRGNFPPRFSGLQFPNYSSELNVNALELDDSALYLCASSHDRAEREQFFGPGTRLTVL.

The chain recombines TRBV9 with TRBJ1-4; 8 bases line up with TRBD1. The CDR3 consists of 15 residues. V shed 1 base, J shed 6 bases, and the junction held 5 bases outside the gene matches. Germline V lookup: CDR1 SGDLS, CDR2 YYNGEE. The CDR3 DNA is TGTGCCAGCAGCGTATCCCCGGACAGGGATGAAAAACTGTTTTTT. Amino acids: CASSVSPDRDEKLFF. The full variable domain, in which reference TRBV9 and TRBJ1-4 provide the parts outside the CDR3, is DSGVTQTPKHLITATGQRVTLRCSPRSGDLSVYWYQQSLDQGLQFLIQYYNGEERAKGNILERFSAQQFPDLHSELNLSSLELGDSALYFCASSVSPDRDEKLFFGSGTQLSVL.

The chain has TRBV4-3 and TRBJ2-7; 7 bases are a match to TRBD2. CDR1 is LGHNA, CDR2 YSLEER, per germline. The CDR3 contains 16 residues. The V gene end was trimmed by 1 base and the J gene end by 2 bases; junction bases not matched to a gene: 8. CDR3 sequence: CASSQARGVAAYEQYF. For the CDR3, the DNA is TGCGCCAGCAGCCAAGCCCGGGGGGTAGCCGCCTACGAGCAGTACTTC.

This clone was counted only a few times. The rearrangement links TRBV19 to TRBJ1-5, with a weak D call TRBD1 (5 bases). Germline V CDR1 and CDR2: LNHDA, SQIVND (reference sequence). There are 17 residues in the CDR3. Trimming removed 7 bases at V and 0 bases at J, with 19 bases between. The CDR3 spells CASISRPGQNSNQPQHF. The CDR3 DNA follows: TGTGCCAGTATTTCCCGCCCAGGGCAAAATAGCAATCAGCCCCAGCATTTT. The variable domain in full, completed from reference TRBV19 and TRBJ1-5, reads DGGITQSPKYLFRKEGQNVTLSCEQNLNHDAMYWYRQDPGQGLRLIYYSQIVNDFQKGDIAEGYSVSREKKESFPLTVTSAQKNPTAFYLCASISRPGQNSNQPQHFGDGTRLSIL.

J is TRBJ2-1 and V is TRBV2; D gene ambiguous. The CDR3 covers 12 residues. The germline V and J ends were trimmed by 4 bases and 8 bases, with 9 bases remaining between them. The germline V gene encodes CDR1 SNHLY and CDR2 FYNNEI. CDR3 loop: CASSGPRDEQFF. Written as DNA, the CDR3 is TGTGCCAGCAGTGGTCCCCGAGATGAGCAGTTCTTC.

The CDR3 reads CASSPQGAGANTEAFF. DNA for the CDR3: TGTGCCAGCTCACCCCAGGGGGCAGGGGCGAACACTGAAGCTTTCTTT. The chain is built from TRBV18 and TRBJ1-1; 8 nucleotides line up with TRBD1. Per germline, CDR1 KGHSH and CDR2 LQKENI. J was trimmed by 1 base and V by 3 bases; bases with no gene match: 7. There are 16 residues in the CDR3.

This chain links TRBV6-5 with TRBJ2-7, with 8 nucleotides matching TRBD1. Losses at the gene ends were 6 bases for V and 3 bases for J; bases not matched to a gene: 10. Germline lookup yields CDR1 MNHEY and CDR2 SVGAGI. The CDR3 length is 15 residues. The CDR3 is CASSTRPGGNYEQYF. The CDR3 nucleotides are TGTGCCAGCAGCACCCGACCAGGGGGCAACTACGAGCAGTACTTC.

The rearrangement links TRBV11-2 to TRBJ2-3; 8 bases are a match to TRBD1. This CDR3 comprises 13 residues. Germline V gene data show CDR1 as SGHAT and CDR2 as FQNNGV. The ends lost 3 bases at V and 4 bases at J; junction bases unmatched: 0. CDR3 bases: TGTGCCAGCAGCTTCAGGGGGCCAGATACGCAGTATTTT. Translating gives CASSFRGPDTQYF. The complete variable domain, with remaining parts taken from reference TRBV11-2 and TRBJ2-3, reads EAGVAQSPRYKIIEKRQSVAFWCNPISGHATLYWYQQILGQGPKLLIQFQNNGVVDDSQLPKDRFSAERLKGVDSTLKIQPAKLEDSAVYLCASSFRGPDTQYFGPGTRLTVL.

This clone has only a few counts. The gene calls are TRBV10-3 and TRBJ1-4; maybe TRBD1 (5 bases). V was shortened by 3 bases and J by 6 bases, with 8 bases between the two germline ends. Looked up from germline, CDR1 is ENHRY and CDR2 is SYGVKD. CDR3 size: 13 residues. CDR3 sequence reads: CAISDGRDEKLFF. CDR3 nucleotides: TGTGCCATCAGTGACGGCAGGGATGAAAAACTGTTTTTT.

This clone was counted a few times. The chain combines TRBV29-1 with TRBJ1-2; possibly TRBD1 for D (5 bases). The V gene lost 4 bases and the J gene lost 5 bases, with 17 bases spanning the gap. The CDR3 has 14 amino acids. Germline lookup yields CDR1 SQVTM and CDR2 ANQGSEA. The CDR3: CSVGVGPPLYGYTF. CDR3 nucleotide sequence: TGCAGCGTTGGGGTGGGGCCTCCGTTGTATGGCTACACCTTC.

This clone was recorded a few times. V and J are TRBV7-2 and TRBJ1-2; 7 nucleotides line up with TRBD1. The CDR3 covers 18 residues. Germline V lookup: CDR1 SGHTA, CDR2 FQGNSA. The V segment lost 3 bases and the J segment 8 bases; nucleotides outside the gene matches: 21. The CDR3 is CASSLDPGTASFWGGYTF. In nucleotides, the CDR3 is TGTGCCAGCAGCTTGGACCCCGGGACAGCCTCTTTCTGGGGAGGCTACACCTTC.

A few counts support this clone. The rearrangement links TRBV25-1 to TRBJ2-3; TRBD1 might be the D (6 bases). Germline values: CDR1 MGHDK, CDR2 SYGVNS. V lost 8 bases to trimming and J lost 0 bases, with 15 bases between them. The CDR3 is 15 residues long. The CDR3 bases are TGTGCCAGCGGTCTCGGACAGACTAGCACAGATACGCAGTATTTT. This translates into CASGLGQTSTDTQYF.